These 30 T cell receptor beta chains came from one sample sequenced in a study of cytomegalovirus exposure and HLA in healthy donors. The PCR had 60 Vbeta and 13 Jbeta primers. Clones were sequenced by immunoSEQ multiplex PCR, and TCRdb holds only the in-frame ones, with some missing. Of approximately 140,000 clones detected, approximately 80% appear once; the ten largest clones hold around 4.9%. Specimen: PBMCs. These receptors came from a male donor in good health and CMV-seronegative.

The V gene is TRBV10-3, the J gene TRBJ2-3; TRBD2 agrees at 8 bases. The CDR3 is 14 amino acids. The V and J ends lost 10 bases and 3 bases, in that order; junction bases with no gene match: 9. Germline assignment: CDR1 ENHRY and CDR2 SYGVKD. The CDR3 sequence: CATGQAGATDTQYF. The CDR3 nucleotides read TGTGCCACAGGTCAAGCGGGGGCAACAGATACGCAGTATTTT.

V usage is TRBV14 and J usage is TRBJ2-3, with TRBD2 matching over 8 bases. Germline V CDR1 and CDR2: SGHDN, FVKESK. The V gene end was trimmed by 1 base and the J gene end by 2 bases; junction bases not matched to a gene: 8. The CDR3 is made up of 17 amino acids. Written as DNA, the CDR3 is TGTGCCAGCAGCCAAGGAGTGGCGGGGGGTTCCACAGATACGCAGTATTTT. Protein product: CASSQGVAGGSTDTQYF.

The chain combines TRBV9 with TRBJ1-2, with 11 bases that match TRBD1. V shed 3 bases, J shed 4 bases, and the junction held 2 bases outside the gene matches. This CDR3 contains 14 residues. Germline assignment: CDR1 SGDLS and CDR2 YYNGEE. The CDR3 sequence: CASSGGTGGYGYTF. CDR3 nucleotide sequence: TGTGCCAGCAGCGGGGGGACAGGGGGCTATGGCTACACCTTC.

This clone was seen more than once but under ten times. This rearrangement joins TRBV29-1 to TRBJ1-2; D remains unclear. Germline-derived CDR1 and CDR2 are SQVTM and ANQGSEA. Trimming took off 5 bases at V and 4 bases at J, with 14 bases between the two ends. The length of the CDR3 is 13 residues. CDR3 coding DNA: TGCAGCGTTTTCGGCGATTTAGCCTATGGCTACACCTTC. Protein: CSVFGDLAYGYTF.

V gene TRBV10-3 combines with J gene TRBJ2-5; 10 nucleotides line up with TRBD1. This CDR3 comprises 16 residues. Germline CDR1 and CDR2: ENHRY and SYGVKD. With 4 bases clipped from V and 2 bases from J, the junction kept 7 bases outside the gene matches. The CDR3: CAISAGDRGWQETQYF. For the CDR3, the DNA is TGTGCCATCAGTGCCGGGGACAGGGGATGGCAAGAGACCCAGTACTTC.

The chain uses TRBV7-2 and TRBJ1-2; D might be TRBD1 (6 bases). Per germline, CDR1 SGHTA and CDR2 FQGNSA. Trimming took off 3 bases at V and 7 bases at J, with 18 bases between the two ends. This CDR3 has 15 residues. Here the CDR3 reads CASSLQGGPSAGYTF. The CDR3 coding sequence is TGTGCCAGCAGCTTGCAAGGGGGACCCTCGGCTGGCTACACCTTC.

This chain links TRBV4-3 with TRBJ1-6, with D unclear. V was pared by 0 bases and J by 10 bases, with 7 bases between. This CDR3 contains 13 residues. CDR1 is LGHNA, CDR2 YSLEER, per germline. CDR3 in DNA: TGCGCCAGCAGCCAAGATCGAGGGTCACCCCTCCACTTT. Translating gives CASSQDRGSPLHF.

V gene TRBV25-1 combines with J gene TRBJ2-1, with 7 bases aligning to TRBD1. The V segment lost 1 base and the J segment 5 bases; nucleotides outside the gene matches: 2. The CDR3 is made up of 14 amino acids. Germline V gene data show CDR1 as MGHDK and CDR2 as SYGVNS. The CDR3 loop is CASSEWTGHNEQFF. The CDR3 DNA follows: TGTGCCAGCAGTGAATGGACAGGTCACAATGAGCAGTTCTTC.

This clone was seen a handful of times. The genes are TRBV7-9 and TRBJ1-1, with D possibly matching TRBD1 (6 bases). Trimming shortened V by 4 bases and J by 0 bases, and 12 bases separated the two germline ends. In germline, CDR1 is SEHNR, CDR2 FQNEAQ (reference sequence). The CDR3 is made up of 15 amino acids. The CDR3: CASSWKQGVNTEAFF. The CDR3 DNA follows: TGTGCCAGCAGCTGGAAACAGGGAGTGAACACTGAAGCTTTCTTT. The full variable domain, completed using reference TRBV7-9 and TRBJ1-1, is DTGVSQNPRHKITKRGQNVTFRCDPISEHNRLYWYRQTLGQGPEFLTYFQNEAQLEKSRLLSDRFSAERPKGSFSTLEIQRTEQGDSAMYLCASSWKQGVNTEAFFGQGTRLTVV.

The chain links TRBV30 to TRBJ2-2, with 7 positions matching TRBD1. This CDR3 is 16 amino acids long. The V and J ends lost 2 bases and 2 bases, in that order; junction bases with no gene match: 8. Germline CDR1 reads GTSNPN; CDR2 reads SVGIG (reference sequence). The CDR3 loop is CAWSIRTGRNTGELFF. DNA of the CDR3: TGTGCCTGGAGTATCCGGACAGGACGCAACACCGGGGAGCTGTTTTTT.

The chain couples TRBV28 to TRBJ1-6; 9 nucleotides line up with TRBD1. This CDR3 is 17 amino acids long. The V gene's germline CDR1 is MDHEN and CDR2 SYDVKM. The V gene end was trimmed by 3 bases and the J gene end by 10 bases; junction bases not matched to a gene: 13. The CDR3 nucleotides are TGTGCCAGCAGTTTCGTTCCCCGCCGGGACAGGGAGTCACCCCTCCACTTT. Amino acids: CASSFVPRRDRESPLHF. The variable domain in full, completed from reference TRBV28 and TRBJ1-6, reads DVKVTQSSRYLVKRTGEKVFLECVQDMDHENMFWYRQDPGLGLRLIYFSYDVKMKEKGDIPEGYSVSREKKERFSLILESASTNQTSMYLCASSFVPRRDRESPLHFGNGTRLTVT.

The chain joins TRBV7-9 to TRBJ2-4; D possibly corresponds to TRBD1 (6 bases). The CDR3 has 14 residues. Trimming stripped 1 base from V and 5 bases from J, with 9 bases between. The germline CDR1 and CDR2 sequences are SEHNR and FQNEAQ (reference sequence). This chain's CDR3 is CASSLGQGQNIQYF. The CDR3 DNA reads as TGTGCCAGCAGCTTAGGGCAGGGGCAAAACATTCAGTACTTC. The variable domain in full, completed from reference TRBV7-9 and TRBJ2-4, reads DTGVSQNPRHKITKRGQNVTFRCDPISEHNRLYWYRQTLGQGPEFLTYFQNEAQLEKSRLLSDRFSAERPKGSFSTLEIQRTEQGDSAMYLCASSLGQGQNIQYFGAGTRLSVL.

On this clone itself: At one end, the junction sequence differs from germline, possibly due to a read error. This sequence joins TRBV28 and TRBJ2-6; D is possibly TRBD1 (5 bases). The germline V gene encodes CDR1 MDHEN and CDR2 SYDVKM. The CDR3 totals 15 residues. The CDR3 DNA is TGTGCCAGCAAAACACCAAGCTCTGGGGCCAACGGCCTGACTTTC. Translated: CASKTPSSGANGLTF.

The J gene is TRBJ1-1, the V gene TRBV27; 8 positions match TRBD1. Germline V gene sequence: CDR1 MNHEY, CDR2 SMNVEV (reference sequence). V trimming: 8 bases; J trimming: 6 bases; junction bases outside the gene matches: 11. This CDR3 is built from 14 residues. The CDR3 DNA sequence: TGTGCCAGCGGACCGCAGGGGGCCGGCGCTGAAGCTTTCTTT. It specifies CASGPQGAGAEAFF.

The rearrangement links TRBV7-2 to TRBJ1-6, with TRBD1 matching over 7 bases. CDR1 and CDR2 (germline): SGHTA, FQGNSA. The CDR3 has 14 residues. V shed 4 bases, J shed 7 bases, and the junction held 4 bases outside the gene matches. This CDR3 is CASSWDSSNSPLHF. CDR3 DNA: TGTGCCAGCAGCTGGGACAGCTCAAATTCACCCCTCCACTTT.

The chain combines TRBV30 with TRBJ2-5; TRBD2 might be the D (6 bases). Gene TRBJ2-7 matches the end of the DNA better, so the J call may be wrong. Germline values: CDR1 GTSNPN, CDR2 SVGIG (reference sequence). The CDR3 has 13 residues. CDR3 sequence reads: CAWSVEGPYEQYF. CDR3 DNA sequence: TGTGCCTGGAGTGTGGAGGGTCCCTACGAGCAGTACTTC.

The chain recombines TRBV29-1 with TRBJ1-1; no definite D call. The ends were cut back, 6 bases at V and 4 bases at J, with 15 bases in the middle. The CDR3 consists of 13 residues. Germline values: CDR1 SQVTM, CDR2 ANQGSEA. The CDR3 DNA follows: TGCAGCGTAGTCTCGGGAATCGGCACTGAAGCTTTCTTT. Translating it yields CSVVSGIGTEAFF.

The CDR3 loop is CASSFQTGFTEAFF. The CDR3 region has the DNA TGTGCCAGCAGCTTCCAGACAGGGTTCACTGAAGCTTTCTTT. The V gene is TRBV5-8, the J gene TRBJ1-1; TRBD1 matches 7 bases. Germline-derived CDR1 and CDR2 are SGHTS and YDEGEE. The CDR3 spans 14 residues. V lost 2 bases and J lost 4; bases outside the gene matches: 5.

The chain combines TRBV29-1 with TRBJ2-3, with D perhaps matching TRBD2 (5 bases). The CDR3 is 14 residues long. V dropped 1 base and J dropped 1 base, with 9 bases sitting between them. Per the germline V gene, CDR1 is SQVTM and CDR2 is ANQGSEA. CDR3 coding DNA: TGCAGCGTTGAAGGTTCTAGCCGCACAGATACGCAGTATTTT. It encodes CSVEGSSRTDTQYF.

The chain couples TRBV29-1 to TRBJ1-1, with D perhaps TRBD1 (6 bases). V lost 6 bases and J lost 2, with 10 bases in between. In germline, CDR1 is SQVTM, CDR2 ANQGSEA. The CDR3 sequence is 12 residues long. The CDR3 region is CSVDSGNTEAFF. For the CDR3, the DNA is TGCAGCGTGGACAGTGGAAACACTGAAGCTTTCTTT.

The chain couples TRBV4-2 to TRBJ1-2; D ambiguous. The CDR3 has 16 residues. The germline V gene encodes CDR1 LGHNA and CDR2 YNFKEQ. V lost 0 bases and J lost 4, with 15 bases in between. CDR3 sequence: CASSQDPGIGTYGYTF. The DNA of the CDR3 is TGTGCCAGCAGCCAAGATCCCGGGATCGGCACCTATGGCTACACCTTC.

V is TRBV11-2 and J is TRBJ2-3, with no clear D. The V gene lost 2 bases and the J gene lost 4 bases, with 10 bases spanning the gap. Germline values: CDR1 SGHAT, CDR2 FQNNGV. The CDR3 is made up of 14 amino acids. The CDR3 protein is CASSLNSPADTQYF. In nucleotides, the CDR3 is TGTGCCAGCAGCTTAAATTCCCCCGCAGATACGCAGTATTTT.

The chain recombines TRBV28 with TRBJ2-7; 9 bases match TRBD1. The CDR3 sequence is 16 residues long. V lost 3 bases to trimming and J lost 4 bases; unmatched junction nucleotides: 10. Germline V gene sequence: CDR1 MDHEN, CDR2 SYDVKM. CDR3 in DNA: TGTGCCAGCAGTTTCGCAGGGACAGGGAATTTTTACGAGCAGTACTTC. Amino acid sequence: CASSFAGTGNFYEQYF. Combining the CDR3 with reference TRBV28 and TRBJ2-7 gives the whole variable domain DVKVTQSSRYLVKRTGEKVFLECVQDMDHENMFWYRQDPGLGLRLIYFSYDVKMKEKGDIPEGYSVSREKKERFSLILESASTNQTSMYLCASSFAGTGNFYEQYFGPGTRLTVT.

V is TRBV2 and J is TRBJ2-3; weak D call: TRBD2 (5 bases). V was cut by 6 bases and J by 9 bases, with 19 bases left in between. The CDR3 has 14 amino acids. Germline CDR1 and CDR2: SNHLY and FYNNEI. CDR3 protein: CASSGDYPQITQYF. The CDR3 DNA reads TGTGCCAGCAGCGGCGACTACCCGCAGATAACGCAGTATTTT.

The rearrangement joins TRBV7-9 to TRBJ1-1, with TRBD1 matching 10 bases. Per germline, CDR1 SEHNR and CDR2 FQNEAQ (reference sequence). There are 15 residues in the CDR3. V was pared by 5 bases and J by 11 bases, with 14 bases of the junction left unmatched. CDR3 region: CASSPHSGTGVGAFF. In DNA form, the CDR3 reads TGTGCCAGCAGCCCCCACTCCGGGACAGGGGTAGGGGCTTTCTTT.

V is TRBV28 and J is TRBJ1-4; 8 positions agree with TRBD1. The ends lost 8 bases at V and 3 bases at J; junction bases unmatched: 11. The CDR3 is 16 amino acids. Looked up from germline, CDR1 is MDHEN and CDR2 is SYDVKM. This CDR3 reads CASGSTGASPNEKLFF. CDR3 DNA sequence: TGTGCCAGCGGGTCGACAGGGGCATCCCCTAATGAAAAACTGTTTTTT.

The rearrangement links TRBV23-1 to TRBJ2-6; TRBD1 might be the D (6 bases). TRBV23-1 is an ORF, and what it does is uncertain. V dropped 4 bases and J dropped 0 bases, with 16 bases sitting between them. The CDR3 consists of 18 residues. As DNA, the CDR3 is TGCGCCAGCAGTCCCTACCGAAGACAGGCCTCTGGGGCCAACGTCCTGACTTTC. Residues: CASSPYRRQASGANVLTF.

The chain recombines TRBV5-6 with TRBJ2-7; D might be TRBD1 (5 bases). The germline V and J ends were trimmed by 3 bases and 2 bases, with 12 bases remaining between them. Germline CDR1 reads SGHDT; CDR2 reads YYEEEE. The CDR3 contains 14 residues. CDR3 in amino acids: CASSYRQRAYEQYF. The CDR3 DNA reads as TGTGCCAGCAGCTACCGACAGAGAGCCTACGAGCAGTACTTC.

V gene TRBV13 combines with J gene TRBJ1-1, with D hard to call. The germline CDR1 and CDR2 sequences are PRHDT and FYEKMQ (reference sequence). Trimming pared 5 bases from V and 1 base from J, leaving 5 bases between. The CDR3 contains 12 residues. CDR3 protein: CASSIQNTEAFF. Written as DNA, the CDR3 is TGTGCCAGCAGCATACAGAACACTGAAGCTTTCTTT.

The chain uses TRBV4-2 and TRBJ2-4; D is perhaps TRBD1 (6 bases). CDR1 and CDR2 from the germline V gene are LGHNA and YNFKEQ. This CDR3 spans 14 amino acids. V was clipped by 6 bases and J by 5 bases, with 14 bases between them. CDR3 amino acids: CASRRQVDENIQYF. As DNA, the CDR3 is TGTGCCAGCAGGCGACAGGTAGACGAAAACATTCAGTACTTC.